The rows below give T cell receptor beta chains drawn from one sample of a study of identifying expanded T cells in peripheral blood. Clones were read by immunoSEQ multiplex PCR, and TCRdb kept only the in-frame ones, dropping some. Counted here are tens of thousands of clones, approximately 90% occurring once; the ten biggest clones make up around 2.8%. Sequenced sample: blood. The receptors derive from a person aged 18 to 75 in good health. Both conserved end residues are part of each CDR3. D genes are given only for firm matches. Not all rows give a size; the values are once, few, many and, for expanded clones, a class.

CDR3	DNA	size	D	J	V
CASSRGLGYEQYF	TGTGCCAGCAGCAGGGGACTAGGCTACGAGCAGTACTTC	NA	TRBD2	TRBJ2-7	TRBV5-4
CASSTGQSNEQFF	TGTGCCAGCAGCACGGGACAAAGCAATGAGCAGTTCTTC	NA	NA	TRBJ2-1	TRBV7-7
CASTPFRGSLNEQFF	TGTGCCAGTACCCCCTTTCGAGGTTCGCTTAATGAGCAGTTCTTC	NA	NA	TRBJ2-1	TRBV19
CSALTRAEQYF	TGCAGTGCTCTGACCCGGGCCGAGCAGTACTTC	NA	NA	TRBJ2-7	TRBV20-1
CASSLAGSYEQYF	TGCGCCAGCAGCTTGGCAGGGAGTTACGAGCAGTACTTC	once	NA	TRBJ2-7	TRBV5-1
CASSLNPAYNEQFF	TGTGCCAGCAGCTTAAATCCCGCCTACAATGAGCAGTTCTTC	NA	NA	TRBJ2-1	TRBV7-8
CAWSLAGGRDTQYF	TGTGCCTGGAGTCTGGCGGGGGGGCGGGATACGCAGTATTTT	NA	TRBD2	TRBJ2-3	TRBV30
CASSIGQGNYGYTF	TGTGCCAGTAGTATAGGGCAGGGAAACTATGGCTACACCTTC	NA	NA	TRBJ1-2	TRBV19
CASSPTSGSSEQFF	TGTGCCAGCAGCCCGACTAGCGGGAGTAGCGAGCAGTTCTTC	NA	TRBD2	TRBJ2-1	TRBV13
CASSFGLSFGEQFF	TGTGCCAGCAGCTTTGGGTTGTCGTTTGGAGAGCAGTTCTTC	NA	NA	TRBJ2-1	TRBV11-2
CASSGRTGPDTQYF	TGTGCCAGCAGCGGGCGGACAGGGCCAGATACGCAGTATTTT	once	TRBD1	TRBJ2-3	TRBV7-2
CASRRLASYNEQFF	TGTGCCAGCAGACGGTTAGCCTCCTACAATGAGCAGTTCTTC	NA	NA	TRBJ2-1	TRBV2
CASSSFGGRSNEQYF	TGTGCCAGCAGTTCATTCGGCGGGAGGTCCAACGAGCAGTACTTC	few	TRBD2	TRBJ2-7	TRBV6-6
CAIRQGDTEAFF	TGTGCCATCAGGCAGGGCGACACTGAAGCTTTCTTT	NA	NA	TRBJ1-1	TRBV10-3
CASSPDLRSGNTIYF	TGTGCCAGCTCACCAGACCTCCGCTCTGGAAACACCATATATTTT	NA	NA	TRBJ1-3	TRBV18
CASSPDYPRDTQYF	TGTGCCAGCAGCCCAGACTACCCCAGGGATACGCAGTATTTT	NA	NA	TRBJ2-3	TRBV11-2
CASSLPLPPNTEAFF	TGCGCCAGCAGTCTCCCTCTCCCGCCCAACACTGAAGCTTTCTTT	NA	NA	TRBJ1-1	TRBV23-1
CASSQVEGRDGYTF	TGTGCCAGCAGCCAAGTGGAGGGGCGCGATGGCTACACCTTC	once	NA	TRBJ1-2	TRBV4-2
CASSLMRTGEKLFF	TGTGCCAGCAGCTTAATGAGGACAGGGGAAAAACTGTTTTTT	NA	TRBD1	TRBJ1-4	TRBV7-2